Each of the 12 T cell receptor beta chains below was sequenced from the same sample in a study of blood T cell repertoires in COVID-19. Libraries were prepared by immunoSEQ multiplex PCR; TCRdb keeps only in-frame clonotypes and omits some of them. In the table there are 60,000 or so clones, 87% of which are singletons. The sequencing input was peripheral blood. These receptors all come from a human donor with acute or convalescent COVID-19. The donor label of this sample is uncertain.

The rearrangement links TRBV10-3 to TRBJ2-7; TRBD1 matches at 10 bases. Germline CDR1 ENHRY, CDR2 SYGVKD. Trimming removed 6 bases from V and 1 base from J; junction bases left unmatched: 3. CDR3 size: 14 residues. CDR3 DNA: TGTGCCATCAGGGGACAGGGGCAGTCCTACGAGCAGTACTTC. Encoded protein: CAIRGQGQSYEQYF.

The V call is TRBV6-5, the J call TRBJ1-1; no clear D. The CDR3 is 13 amino acids. CDR1 and CDR2 from the germline V gene are MNHEY and SVGAGI. V dropped 8 bases and J dropped 4 bases, with 14 bases sitting between them. The DNA of the CDR3 is TGTGCCAGCTGCTCGGGGTACGGCACTGAAGCTTTCTTT. Amino acid sequence: CASCSGYGTEAFF.

The rearrangement joins TRBV5-8 to TRBJ2-2; TRBD1 matches at 8 bases. There are 15 residues in the CDR3. V shed 0 bases, J shed 3 bases, and the junction held 1 base outside the gene matches. The germline V gene encodes CDR1 SGHTS and CDR2 YDEGEE. The CDR3 reads CASSLGQGYTGELFF. CDR3 sequence (DNA): TGTGCCAGCAGCTTGGGACAGGGGTACACCGGGGAGCTGTTTTTT.

The CDR3 DNA follows: TGTGCCAGCAGTGACAGGGTACACTATGGCTACACCTTC. Residues: CASSDRVHYGYTF. The V call is TRBV6-1, the J call TRBJ1-2; D might be TRBD1 (5 bases). Germline V CDR1 and CDR2: MNHNS, SASEGT. The germline V and J ends were trimmed by 3 bases and 3 bases, with 8 bases remaining between them. The CDR3 sequence is 13 residues long.

The rearrangement uses TRBV5-4 and TRBJ2-7; TRBD1 agrees at 7 bases. The CDR3 loop spans 13 amino acids. Germline trimming cut 1 base from V and 3 bases from J; bases unmatched to any gene: 1. Germline lookup yields CDR1 SGHNT and CDR2 YYREEE (reference sequence). The DNA for the CDR3 is TGTGCCAGCAGCTTGCCAGGGGGCTACGAGCAGTACTTC. Amino acids: CASSLPGGYEQYF.

V usage is TRBV5-4 and J usage is TRBJ2-3, with 11 positions matching TRBD1. In germline, CDR1 is SGHNT, CDR2 YYREEE (reference sequence). The CDR3 spans 15 residues. Trimming took 4 bases from V and 6 from J; bases not matched to a gene: 7. DNA of the CDR3: TGTGCCAGCAGCGAGAGGACAGGGGGCCGGGATACGCAGTATTTT. This encodes CASSERTGGRDTQYF. The full variable domain, with the rest looked up from reference TRBV5-4 and TRBJ2-3, is ETGVTQSPTHLIKTRGQQVTLRCSSQSGHNTVSWYQQALGQGPQFIFQYYREEENGRGNFPPRFSGLQFPNYSSELNVNALELDDSALYLCASSERTGGRDTQYFGPGTRLTVL.

CDR3 region: CASSIEFRGQLFNEQFF. As DNA, the CDR3 is TGTGCCAGTAGTATAGAATTTAGGGGGCAATTATTCAATGAGCAGTTCTTC. This rearrangement joins TRBV19 to TRBJ2-1; 7 bases match TRBD1. Germline-derived CDR1 and CDR2 are LNHDA and SQIVND (reference sequence). The CDR3 has 17 residues. J lost 6 bases, V lost 0 bases, and 11 bases had no gene match.

The rearrangement links TRBV11-2 to TRBJ2-7, with a possible D match to TRBD2 (6 bases). The CDR3 sequence is 15 residues long. Germline CDR1 SGHAT, CDR2 FQNNGV. Deletions cut 2 bases from V and 4 bases from J, with 15 bases between. DNA of the CDR3: TGTGCCAGCAGCTTATATGGGGGGTCCGAGTACGAGCAGTACTTC. Protein: CASSLYGGSEYEQYF.

The rearrangement links TRBV6-4 to TRBJ1-4, with 8 bases fitting TRBD1. J was trimmed by 3 bases and V by 4 bases; bases with no gene match: 4. The CDR3 consists of 15 residues. Germline CDR1 reads MRHNA; CDR2 reads SNTAGT. The chain's CDR3 is CASSAGTGPNEKLFF. Written as DNA, the CDR3 is TGTGCCAGCAGTGCCGGGACAGGCCCTAATGAAAAACTGTTTTTT.

This clone was found once. The chain carries TRBV6-6 and TRBJ2-1; 7 bases are shared with TRBD2. Germline values: CDR1 MNHNY, CDR2 SVGAGI (reference sequence). The CDR3 is 13 amino acids. With 7 bases clipped from V and 5 bases from J, the junction kept 5 bases outside the gene matches. The CDR3 protein is CASKSGLNNEQFF. As DNA, the CDR3 is TGTGCCAGCAAATCGGGACTAAACAATGAGCAGTTCTTC.

The chain joins TRBV19 to TRBJ1-5; weak D call: TRBD1 (5 bases). The CDR3 is 15 amino acids. The germline V and J ends were trimmed by 7 bases and 7 bases, with 20 bases remaining between them. CDR1 and CDR2 from the germline V gene are LNHDA and SQIVND (reference sequence). The CDR3 region is CASKLTGSGGQPQHF. The CDR3 DNA reads as TGTGCCAGTAAGCTTACAGGTTCGGGCGGACAGCCCCAGCATTTT.

The sample holds one count of this clone. V is TRBV5-1 and J is TRBJ2-1; TRBD1 matches 9 bases. V was pared by 0 bases and J by 7 bases, with 8 bases of the junction left unmatched. CDR3 size: 16 residues. Germline V CDR1 and CDR2: SGHRS, YFSETQ. The CDR3 sequence: CASSLGDRDVVNEQFF. The DNA for the CDR3 is TGCGCCAGCAGCTTGGGGGACAGGGATGTAGTAAATGAGCAGTTCTTC.